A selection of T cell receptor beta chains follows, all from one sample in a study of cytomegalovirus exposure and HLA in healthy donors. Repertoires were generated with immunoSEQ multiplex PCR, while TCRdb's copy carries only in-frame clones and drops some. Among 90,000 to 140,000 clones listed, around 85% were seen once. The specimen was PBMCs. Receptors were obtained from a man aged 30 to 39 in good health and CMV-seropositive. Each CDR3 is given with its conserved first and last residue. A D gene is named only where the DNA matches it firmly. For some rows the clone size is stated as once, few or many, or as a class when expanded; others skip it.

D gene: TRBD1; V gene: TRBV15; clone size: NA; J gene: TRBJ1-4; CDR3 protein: CATSSHRQGSEKLFF; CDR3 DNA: TGTGCCACCAGCAGCCACCGACAGGGAAGTGAAAAACTGTTTTTT
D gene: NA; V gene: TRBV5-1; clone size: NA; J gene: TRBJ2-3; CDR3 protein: CASHVQGQDTQYF; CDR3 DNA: TGCGCCAGCCACGTCCAGGGTCAAGATACGCAGTATTTT
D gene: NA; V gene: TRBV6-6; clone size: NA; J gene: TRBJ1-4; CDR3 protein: CASRREDEKLFF; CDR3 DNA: TGTGCCAGCAGGCGGGAGGATGAAAAACTGTTTTTT
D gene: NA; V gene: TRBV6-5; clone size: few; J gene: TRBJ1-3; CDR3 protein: CASRDNGNTIYF; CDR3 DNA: TGTGCCAGTCGGGACAACGGAAACACCATATATTTT
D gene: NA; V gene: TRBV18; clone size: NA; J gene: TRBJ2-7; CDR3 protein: CASSRSSNEQYF; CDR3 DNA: TGTGCCAGCTCACGTAGTAGCAACGAGCAGTACTTC
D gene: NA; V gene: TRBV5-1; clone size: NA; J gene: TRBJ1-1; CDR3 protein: CASSLWGHTEAFF; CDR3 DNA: TGCGCCAGCAGCTTGTGGGGCCACACTGAAGCTTTCTTT
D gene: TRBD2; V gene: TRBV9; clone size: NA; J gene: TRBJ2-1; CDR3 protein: CASSVEVSAGGSYNEQFF; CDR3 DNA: TGTGCCAGCAGCGTAGAAGTTTCGGCGGGGGGTAGTTACAATGAGCAGTTCTTC
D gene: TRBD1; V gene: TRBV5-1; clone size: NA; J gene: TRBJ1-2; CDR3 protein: CASSLPTGQGAYGYTF; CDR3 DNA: TGCGCCAGCAGCTTACCTACGGGACAGGGGGCCTATGGCTACACCTTC
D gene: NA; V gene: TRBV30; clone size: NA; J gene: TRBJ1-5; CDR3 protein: CAWSVLGNQPQHF; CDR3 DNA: TGTGCCTGGAGTGTACTAGGCAATCAGCCCCAGCATTTT
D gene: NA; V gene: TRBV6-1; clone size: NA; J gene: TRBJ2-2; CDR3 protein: CASTETGNTGELFF; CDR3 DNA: TGTGCCAGCACGGAGACGGGGAACACCGGGGAGCTGTTTTTT
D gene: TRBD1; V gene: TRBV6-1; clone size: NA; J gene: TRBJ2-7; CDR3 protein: CASSPRTGSYEQYF; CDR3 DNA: TGTGCCAGCAGTCCCCGGACAGGCTCCTACGAGCAGTACTTC
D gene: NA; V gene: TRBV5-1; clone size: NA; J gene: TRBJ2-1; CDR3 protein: CASSLTGWNEQFF; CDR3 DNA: TGCGCCAGCAGCTTGACGGGGTGGAATGAGCAGTTCTTC
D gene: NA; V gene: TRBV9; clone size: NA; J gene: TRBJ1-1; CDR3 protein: CASSYTGNTEAFF; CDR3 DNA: TGTGCCAGCAGCTATACCGGTAACACTGAAGCTTTCTTT
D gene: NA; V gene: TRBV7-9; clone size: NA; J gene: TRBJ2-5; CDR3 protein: CASSPRGGAQETQYF; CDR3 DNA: TGTGCCAGCAGCCCCCGAGGGGGTGCCCAAGAGACCCAGTACTTC
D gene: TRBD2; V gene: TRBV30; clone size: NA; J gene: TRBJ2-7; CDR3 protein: CAWTGTSGGSNGYEQYF; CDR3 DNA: TGTGCCTGGACCGGGACTAGCGGGGGTTCGAATGGATACGAGCAGTACTTC
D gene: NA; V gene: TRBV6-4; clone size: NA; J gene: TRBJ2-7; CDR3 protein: CASSEQGEGYEQYF; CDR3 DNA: TGTGCCAGCAGTGAACAAGGGGAAGGGTACGAGCAGTACTTC
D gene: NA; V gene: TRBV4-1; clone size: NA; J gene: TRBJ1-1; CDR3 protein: CASSHVNTEAFF; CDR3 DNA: TGCGCCAGCAGCCACGTGAACACTGAAGCTTTCTTT
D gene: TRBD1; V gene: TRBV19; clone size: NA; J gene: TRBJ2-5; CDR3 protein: CASSIGTGSRETQYF; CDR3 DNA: TGTGCCAGTAGTATAGGGACAGGGAGTAGGGAGACCCAGTACTTC
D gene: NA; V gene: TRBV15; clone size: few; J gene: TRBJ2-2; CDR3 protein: CATSVGVTGELFF; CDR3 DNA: TGTGCCACCAGCGTAGGGGTGACCGGGGAGCTGTTTTTT
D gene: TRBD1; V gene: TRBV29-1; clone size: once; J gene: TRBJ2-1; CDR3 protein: CSVDNRGLGDEQFF; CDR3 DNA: TGCAGCGTTGATAATAGGGGGCTTGGTGATGAGCAGTTCTTC
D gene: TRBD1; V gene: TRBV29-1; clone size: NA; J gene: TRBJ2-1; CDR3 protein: CSVTTQGAEGYNEQFF; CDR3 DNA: TGCAGCGTTACGACACAGGGGGCGGAGGGCTACAATGAGCAGTTCTTC
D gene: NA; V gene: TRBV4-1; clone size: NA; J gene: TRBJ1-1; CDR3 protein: CASSQDRRGANTEAFF; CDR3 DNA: TGCGCCAGCAGCCAAGATCGGCGGGGGGCAAACACTGAAGCTTTCTTT
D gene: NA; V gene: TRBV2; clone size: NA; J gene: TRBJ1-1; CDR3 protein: CASSGQMVEAFF; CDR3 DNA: TGTGCCAGCAGTGGACAAATGGTTGAAGCTTTCTTT
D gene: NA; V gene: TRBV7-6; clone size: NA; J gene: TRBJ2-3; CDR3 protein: CASGLIGTRIYF; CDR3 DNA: TGTGCCAGCGGACTAATAGGAACACGGATTTATTTT
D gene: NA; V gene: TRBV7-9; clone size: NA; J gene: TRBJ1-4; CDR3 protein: CASSLDSGMREKLFF; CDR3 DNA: TGTGCCAGCAGCTTAGATTCAGGGATGAGAGAAAAACTGTTTTTT
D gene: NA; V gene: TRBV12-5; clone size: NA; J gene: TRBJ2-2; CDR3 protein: CASGKGSGNTGELFF; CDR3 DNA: TGTGCTAGTGGGAAGGGGTCGGGGAACACCGGGGAGCTGTTTTTT
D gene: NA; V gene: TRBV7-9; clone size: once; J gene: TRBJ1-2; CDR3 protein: CASSPPPGGGYTF; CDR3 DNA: TGTGCCAGCAGCCCCCCCCCGGGTGGAGGCTACACCTTC
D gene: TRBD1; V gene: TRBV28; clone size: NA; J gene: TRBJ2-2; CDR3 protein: CASITGQGASGELFF; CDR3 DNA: TGTGCCAGCATTACCGGACAGGGGGCATCCGGGGAGCTGTTTTTT
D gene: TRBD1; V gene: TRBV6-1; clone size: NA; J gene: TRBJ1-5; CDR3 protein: CASSARQGDQPQHF; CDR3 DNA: TGTGCCAGCAGTGCTCGACAGGGGGATCAGCCCCAGCATTTT
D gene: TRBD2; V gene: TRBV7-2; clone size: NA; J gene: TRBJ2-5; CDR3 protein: CASSLKRGALQETQYF; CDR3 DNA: TGTGCCAGCAGCTTGAAGCGGGGGGCCCTTCAAGAGACCCAGTACTTC
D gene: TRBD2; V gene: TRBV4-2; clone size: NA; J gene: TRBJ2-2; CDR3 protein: CASSQEPSGGPGELFF; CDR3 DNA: TGTGCCAGCAGCCAAGAACCTAGCGGGGGGCCCGGGGAGCTGTTTTTT
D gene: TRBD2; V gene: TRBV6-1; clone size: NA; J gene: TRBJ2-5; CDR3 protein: CASGLAGRETQYF; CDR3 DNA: TGTGCCAGCGGCCTAGCGGGAAGGGAGACCCAGTACTTC
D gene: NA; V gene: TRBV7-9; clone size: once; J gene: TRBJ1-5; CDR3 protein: CASSLLWGRWGRVPQPQHF; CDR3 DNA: TGTGCCAGCAGCTTATTATGGGGGCGGTGGGGGCGCGTTCCGCAGCCCCAGCATTTT
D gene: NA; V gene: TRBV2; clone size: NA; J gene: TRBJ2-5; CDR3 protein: CASRGGALQETQYF; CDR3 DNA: TGTGCCAGTAGGGGCGGGGCCCTACAAGAGACCCAGTACTTC
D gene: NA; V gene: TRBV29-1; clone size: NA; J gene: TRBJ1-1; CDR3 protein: CSVLLQNTEAFF; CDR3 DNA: TGCAGCGTCCTACTACAAAACACTGAAGCTTTCTTT
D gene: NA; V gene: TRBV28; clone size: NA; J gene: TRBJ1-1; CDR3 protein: CASRGTEYANTEAFF; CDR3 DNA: TGTGCCAGCAGAGGGACTGAGTACGCGAACACTGAAGCTTTCTTT
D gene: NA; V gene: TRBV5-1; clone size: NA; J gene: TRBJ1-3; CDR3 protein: CASSLDRGNTIYF; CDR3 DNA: TGCGCCAGCAGCTTGGACAGGGGAAACACCATATATTTT
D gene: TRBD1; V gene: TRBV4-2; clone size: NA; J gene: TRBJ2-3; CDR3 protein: CASSPGQGAADTQYF; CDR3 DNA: TGTGCCAGCAGCCCCGGACAGGGGGCAGCAGATACGCAGTATTTT
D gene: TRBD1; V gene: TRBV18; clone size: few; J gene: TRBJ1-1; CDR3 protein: CASSPRRGDSNTEAFF; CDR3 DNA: TGTGCCAGCTCACCCCGCCGCGGGGACAGCAACACTGAAGCTTTCTTT
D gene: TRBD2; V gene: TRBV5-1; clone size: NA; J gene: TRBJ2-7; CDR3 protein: CASSLEAGVYYEQYF; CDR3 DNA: TGCGCCAGCAGCTTGGAGGCGGGGGTATATTACGAGCAGTACTTC
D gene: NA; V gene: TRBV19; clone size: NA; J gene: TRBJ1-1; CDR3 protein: CASSSQGFLTEAFF; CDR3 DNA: TGTGCCAGTAGTTCCCAGGGATTTCTCACTGAAGCTTTCTTT
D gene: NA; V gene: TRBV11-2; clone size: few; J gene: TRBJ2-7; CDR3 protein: CASSLGGSPTYEQYF; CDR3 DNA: TGTGCCAGCAGCTTAGGAGGCAGTCCCACCTACGAGCAGTACTTC
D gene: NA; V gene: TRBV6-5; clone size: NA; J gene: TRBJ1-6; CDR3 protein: CASQRTATNSPLHF; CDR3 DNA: TGTGCCAGTCAGCGGACGGCGACAAATTCACCCCTCCACTTT
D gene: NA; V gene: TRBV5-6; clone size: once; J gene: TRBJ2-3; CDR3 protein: CASSLLNGGTDTQYF; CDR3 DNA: TGTGCCAGCAGCTTGCTCAACGGGGGAACAGATACGCAGTATTTT
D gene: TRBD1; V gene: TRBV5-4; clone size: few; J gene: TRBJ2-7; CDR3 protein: CASSKGQGSSYEQYF; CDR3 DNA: TGTGCCAGCAGCAAAGGACAGGGGAGCTCCTACGAGCAGTACTTC